These 25 T cell receptor beta chains came from one sample sequenced in a study of vaccination and CD4 T cells after COVID-19. Once obtained from cultured CD4+ T cells, the DNA was sequenced using the Oncomine TCR Beta short-read assay. TCRdb reprocessed the PCR reads with MiXCR, giving one entry per CDR3 protein. The profile covers about 20,000 distinct CDR3 sequences, with approximately 50% appearing a single time and 9% taken by the ten largest. Antigen specificity for these receptors is unknown. The treatment denotes: approximately 9-day PBMC culture with coronavirus spike peptide pools or control peptides (ViraFEST assay). Input material: CD4+ T cells from blood, cultured in vitro. The receptors here all came from a human donor who had recovered from COVID-19.

The chain carries TRBV21-1 and TRBJ1-5; the D segment call TRBD1 is taken from the table without a DNA check. TRBV21-1 is designated a pseudogene. This CDR3 has 17 residues. CDR3 coding DNA: TGTGCCAGCAGCAACAGTGCCCCGGGGGCTATCAATCAGCCCCAGCATTTT. Protein sequence: CASSNSAPGAINQPQHF.

This clonotype was seen more than once but under ten times. The chain employs TRBV19 and TRBJ1-6; TRBD1 aligns across 8 bases. Losses at the gene ends were 5 bases for V and 8 bases for J; bases not matched to a gene: 5. The CDR3 consists of 14 residues. The germline gives CDR1 LNHDA, CDR2 SQIVND (reference sequence). The CDR3 sequence: CASSPRGLDSPLHF. CDR3 coding DNA: TGTGCCAGTAGTCCCAGGGGGCTAGATTCACCCCTCCACTTT.

The CDR3 sequence is CASSATGVGGGEQFF. For the CDR3, the DNA is TGTGCCAGCAGTGCGACGGGAGTTGGGGGGGGTGAGCAGTTCTTC. The chain joins TRBV28 to TRBJ2-1; TRBD2 matches 7 bases. This CDR3 comprises 15 residues. The V gene's germline CDR1 is MDHEN and CDR2 SYDVKM. V dropped 5 bases and J dropped 9; count of bases not matched to a gene: 13.

The genes are TRBV11-2 and TRBJ2-3, with D perhaps assigned TRBD1 or TRBD2 (5 bases each). Germline CDR1 SGHAT, CDR2 FQNNGV. Trimming removed 0 bases at V and 0 bases at J, with 10 bases between. The CDR3 spans 16 residues. CDR3 nucleotides: TGTGCCAGCAGCTTAGAAGGGGACCCTAGCACAGATACGCAGTATTTT. This codes for CASSLEGDPSTDTQYF.

This clonotype was observed a handful of times. J is TRBJ2-3 and V is TRBV7-3; 7 bases align to TRBD2. Per germline, CDR1 SGHTA and CDR2 FQGTGA. Unmatched junction bases numbered 9, after V lost 5 bases and J lost 4 bases. The CDR3 contains 15 residues. The DNA for the CDR3 is TGTGCCAGCAGCCTCCGGGGAGGGCCATCAGATACGCAGTATTTT. Residues: CASSLRGGPSDTQYF.

The CDR3 DNA reads as TGTGCCAGTTCCGGACAGTATGGCTACACCTTC. Translating gives CASSGQYGYTF. The V and J genes are TRBV19 and TRBJ1-2, with D perhaps matching TRBD1 (6 bases). The CDR3 is 11 residues long. Trimming shortened V by 8 bases and J by 5 bases, and 9 bases separated the two germline ends. Germline lookup yields CDR1 LNHDA and CDR2 SQIVND (reference sequence).

The chain uses TRBV28 and TRBJ2-5, with 8 positions matching TRBD2. This CDR3 spans 18 amino acids. CDR1 and CDR2 from the germline V gene are MDHEN and SYDVKM. V gave up 6 bases and J gave up 0 bases; unmatched junction bases: 15. CDR3 bases: TGTGCCAGCAGGGTAGGGGGGCTAGCGGGTTTGTACCAAGAGACCCAGTACTTC. Residues: CASRVGGLAGLYQETQYF.

The V and J genes are TRBV6-2 or TRBV6-3 and TRBJ2-2; D ambiguous. CDR3 length equals 14 residues. V lost 3 bases and J lost 6, with 11 bases in between. Germline V CDR1 and CDR2: MNHEY, SVGEGT. The CDR3 bases are TGTGCCAGCAGTTATTTGCCGGACGCCGGGGAGCTGTTTTTT. It specifies CASSYLPDAGELFF.

The gene calls are TRBV10-3 and TRBJ2-5, with D uncertain. Germline-derived CDR1 and CDR2 are ENHRY and SYGVKD. V was clipped by 4 bases and J by 1 base, with 7 bases between them. CDR3 length: 13 amino acids. The CDR3 DNA is TGTGCCATCAGTGGGTGGGTCCAAGAGACCCAGTACTTC. This codes for CAISGWVQETQYF.

The chain is built from TRBV11-2 and TRBJ2-1; no definite D call. V lost 3 bases and J lost 2, with 17 bases in between. The CDR3 totals 17 residues. The germline CDR1 and CDR2 sequences are SGHAT and FQNNGV. The CDR3 region has the DNA TGTGCCAGCAGCTTTTCAACCAGGATCCGCACCTACAATGAGCAGTTCTTC. This sequence encodes CASSFSTRIRTYNEQFF.

This chain links TRBV12-3 or TRBV12-4 with TRBJ1-5; D unclear. The CDR3 runs to 15 residues. V lost 3 bases to trimming and J lost 3 bases, with 12 bases between them. For the CDR3, the DNA is TGTGCCAGCAGTTTCTCAACAACACTCAATCAGCCCCAGCATTTT. As protein: CASSFSTTLNQPQHF.

J is TRBJ2-7 and V is TRBV2, with 9 bases matching TRBD1. This CDR3 is built from 14 residues. V shed 4 bases, J shed 4 bases, and the junction held 5 bases outside the gene matches. Per the germline V gene, CDR1 is SNHLY and CDR2 is FYNNEI. The chain's CDR3 is CASSARDRAYEQYF. DNA for the CDR3: TGTGCCAGCAGTGCCCGGGACAGGGCATACGAGCAGTACTTC. The full variable domain, with the rest looked up from reference TRBV2 and TRBJ2-7, is EPEVTQTPSHQVTQMGQEVILRCVPISNHLYFYWYRQILGQKVEFLVSFYNNEISEKSEIFDDQFSVERPDGSNFTLKIRSTKLEDSAMYFCASSARDRAYEQYFGPGTRLTVT.

The V and J genes are TRBV5-4 and TRBJ1-2, with TRBD1 as a possible D gene (6 bases). Germline values: CDR1 SGHNT, CDR2 YYREEE (reference sequence). Trimming shortened V by 5 bases and J by 9 bases, and 20 bases separated the two germline ends. This CDR3 spans 14 amino acids. The CDR3 coding sequence is TGTGCCAGCAGTCTAGGGGGGCGCTTCGGAAGCTACACCTTC. This codes for CASSLGGRFGSYTF.

This chain joins TRBV19 and TRBJ1-2, with a weak D call TRBD1 (6 bases). Trimming stripped 7 bases from V and 7 bases from J, with 22 bases between. Per germline, CDR1 LNHDA and CDR2 SQIVND (reference sequence). This CDR3 contains 15 residues. CDR3 sequence reads: CASMPSGTKRLGYTF. DNA of the CDR3: TGTGCCAGTATGCCCTCCGGGACAAAAAGGCTTGGCTACACCTTC.

The V and J genes are TRBV4-1 and TRBJ2-7; TRBD2 matches at 12 bases. The V and J ends lost 1 base and 4 bases, in that order; junction bases with no gene match: 11. Germline CDR1 reads MGHRA; CDR2 reads YSYEKL. This CDR3 region has 18 residues. The CDR3 protein is CASSQVSPTSGSVYEQYF. In DNA form, the CDR3 reads TGCGCCAGCAGCCAAGTTAGTCCGACTAGCGGGAGTGTATACGAGCAGTACTTC.

The chain employs TRBV20-1 and TRBJ2-3; no reliable D call. Germline CDR1 reads DFQATT; CDR2 reads SNEGSKA (reference sequence). V was cut by 1 base and J by 0 bases, with 8 bases left in between. The CDR3 is 14 residues long. The CDR3 spells CSARGGISTDTQYF. For the CDR3, the DNA is TGCAGTGCTAGAGGTGGGATAAGCACAGATACGCAGTATTTT.

This clonotype was seen more than once but under ten times. The chain is built from TRBV7-9 and TRBJ2-5; no clear D gene. CDR1 and CDR2 (germline): SEHNR, FQNEAQ (reference sequence). The CDR3 covers 14 residues. V was shortened by 1 base and J by 2 bases, with 8 bases between the two germline ends. The CDR3 region has the DNA TGTGCCAGCAGCTTAGTTGGCCGGCAAGAGACCCAGTACTTC. This encodes CASSLVGRQETQYF.

In this sample, this clonotype turned up once. This chain uses TRBV7-2 with TRBJ1-4, with 8 bases aligning to TRBD1. V shed 3 bases and J 7 bases; nucleotides not matched to a gene: 7. The CDR3 is 15 amino acids. Germline V gene sequence: CDR1 SGHTA, CDR2 FQGNSA. CDR3 nucleotides: TGTGCCAGCAGCTTGCCCGGACAGGGTGGTGAAAAACTGTTTTTT. Its translation is CASSLPGQGGEKLFF.

The CDR3 DNA reads TGTGCCAGCAGTCCCTCTAGCGGGGGGGACGCCGGGGAGCTGTTTTTT. The encoded protein is CASSPSSGGDAGELFF. The V and J genes are TRBV7-8 and TRBJ2-2, with 12 bases matching TRBD2. With V trimmed by 6 bases and J by 6 bases, 8 bases remained unmatched. The germline CDR1 and CDR2 sequences are SGHVS and FQNEAQ. The CDR3 is 16 amino acids.

This clonotype was seen a single time. The J gene is TRBJ2-1, the V gene TRBV20-1; 16 bases align to TRBD2. V shed 4 bases and J 6 bases; nucleotides not matched to a gene: 6. The germline V gene encodes CDR1 DFQATT and CDR2 SNEGSKA (reference sequence). CDR3 length: 16 residues. This CDR3 is CSAMSGTSGRANEQFF. The CDR3, as DNA: TGCAGTGCTATGTCCGGGACTAGCGGGAGGGCCAATGAGCAGTTCTTC.

The chain is built from TRBV11-3 and TRBJ2-5; 7 bases align to TRBD1. The CDR3 length is 13 residues. J lost 3 bases, V lost 5 bases, and 3 bases had no gene match. CDR1 is SGHNT and CDR2 is YENEEA in the germline V gene. The CDR3 sequence: CASSPTGKETQYF. CDR3 in DNA: TGTGCCAGCAGCCCGACAGGGAAAGAGACCCAGTACTTC.

This clonotype has only a few counts. The J gene is TRBJ1-6, the V gene TRBV27, with D maybe TRBD1 (6 bases). The CDR3 sequence is 18 residues long. The V end lost 5 bases, the J end lost 5 bases, and 22 bases lay between the germline ends. Germline-derived CDR1 and CDR2 are MNHEY and SMNVEV (reference sequence). Here the CDR3 DNA reads TGTGCCAGCAGTAGGACGTTGGACAGACGGGCCCATAATTCACCCCTCCACTTT. Translating gives CASSRTLDRRAHNSPLHF.

This clonotype was counted between two and nine times. The chain has TRBV7-3 and TRBJ1-2; D is unclear. Trimming removed 1 base at V and 8 bases at J, with 11 bases between. The CDR3 has 13 amino acids. Germline V CDR1 and CDR2: SGHTA, FQGTGA. The DNA for the CDR3 is TGTGCCAGCAGCTTAATCGGACGGAGCGGCTACACCTTC. It yields the protein CASSLIGRSGYTF.

The V call is TRBV10-2, the J call TRBJ2-1; TRBD2 aligns across 9 bases. This CDR3 contains 16 residues. From germline, CDR1 is WSHSY and CDR2 SAAADI. V was pared by 8 bases and J by 7 bases, with 15 bases of the junction left unmatched. The CDR3 loop is CASGVSGGKLSNEQFF. The CDR3, as DNA: TGCGCCAGCGGGGTCAGCGGGGGGAAATTGTCTAATGAGCAGTTCTTC.

The chain couples TRBV2 to TRBJ1-5; TRBD1 matches 9 bases. CDR3 length equals 14 residues. The junction had 5 bases not matched to a gene; V was cut back by 5 bases and J by 6 bases. Germline assignment: CDR1 SNHLY and CDR2 FYNNEI. The CDR3 nucleotides read TGTGCCAGCAGTCGGACAGGGGTCGGTCAGCCCCAGCATTTT. Translated: CASSRTGVGQPQHF.